This TCR beta chain was profiled in a study of blood T cell repertoires in COVID-19 (dated by TCRdb to about 2020). Background on the whole study: Samples from collaborators originated in the United States, Italy and Spain and spanned both the acute and convalescent phases of COVID-19. The samples were drawn from two sources: the first 160 participants of the ongoing ImmuneRACE study, and 1,000 to 1,500 subjects contributed by 6 global collaborators. HLA class I and class II types, where available, came from metadata supplied by the sample provider rather than from assay-based typing. The prospective study material was composed of cDNA or gDNA derived from T cells, B-cell-depleted T cells, or PBMCs. The sample metadata nearly always contained a de-identified subject ID, COVID-19 status, age in years and sex. The dataset comprised deeply sampled blood TCRbeta repertoires from subjects exposed to, actively infected with, or recovered from COVID-19. The repertoires were released in a freely available public database intended as a resource for research on the immune response to SARS-CoV-2.

The CDR3 covers 13 residues, taking in both the cysteine and the phenylalanine. The DNA shown is the 39-base CDR3, in frame from base 1. CDR1 is given as SQVTM and CDR2 as ANQGSEA, both from the germline V gene. V was cut back by 7 bases and J by 4 bases, leaving a gap of 14 bases between them. TCRbeta CDR3 regions were amplified from genomic DNA using the immunoSEQ Assay, a bias-controlled multiplex PCR. In the source study's methods: Nucleated cell counts per sample were estimated from amplification of reference gene primers within the assay. Sequence reads were collapsed and filtered to measure the absolute abundance of every unique TCRbeta CDR3 rearrangement. For each sample, productive Simpson clonality was calculated as the square root of Simpson's diversity index across productive rearrangements. Held by TCRdb, this immuneACCESS table contains in-frame sequences only and omits some clones. Under half of the omission traces to an unresolved V gene where checked; the cause of the rest is unknown. V, J and clone size reflect that table, while D and trimming were determined from the DNA. The sample includes 200,000 to 250,000 clones, with approximately 77% observed a single time. The top ten clonotypes cover about 3.6% of the sample.

This clone was observed a single time. Its antigen has not been determined. No clone much larger than this one lies a single base away; base qualities are absent. Collaborating institutions collected whole blood in K2EDTA tubes following their own protocols. For TCRbeta analysis, collaborators shipped samples as frozen whole blood, isolated PBMCs, or DNA extracted from either of those sample types. The full study reports these points: The quantity of clinical and demographic metadata differed by source and by participant and was supplied without curation.

The receptor's source is a woman of 80 years or more with acute or convalescent COVID-19. Here the chain combines TRBV29-1 and TRBJ1-3; the D segment could be TRBD1, given 6 matching bases. The source material was peripheral blood. The CDR3 reads as follows: CSARQGGGNTIYF. Read as DNA, the sequence is TGCAGCGCGCGTCAAGGGGGAGGAAACACCATATATTTT.